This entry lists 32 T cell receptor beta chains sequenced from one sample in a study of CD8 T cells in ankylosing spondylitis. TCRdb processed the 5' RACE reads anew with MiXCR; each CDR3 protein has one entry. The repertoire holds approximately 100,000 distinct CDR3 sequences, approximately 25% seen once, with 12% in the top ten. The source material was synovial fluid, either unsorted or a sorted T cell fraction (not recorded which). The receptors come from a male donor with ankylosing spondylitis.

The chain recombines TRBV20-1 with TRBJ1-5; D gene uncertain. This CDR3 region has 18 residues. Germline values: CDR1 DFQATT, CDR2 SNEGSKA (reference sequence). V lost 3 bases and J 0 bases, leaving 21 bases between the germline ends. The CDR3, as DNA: TGCAGTGCTAGGACTCTTTTCGGATCCGGTATTAGCAATCAGCCCCAGCATTTT. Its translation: CSARTLFGSGISNQPQHF.

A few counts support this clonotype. CDR3 sequence: CSVTDRSHGYTF. The CDR3 nucleotides read TGCAGCGTCACCGACAGGTCCCATGGCTACACCTTC. This sequence joins TRBV29-1 and TRBJ1-2; D is perhaps TRBD1 (6 bases). CDR3 length: 12 residues. V gave up 6 bases and J gave up 6 bases, with 14 bases separating them. Germline-derived CDR1 and CDR2 are SQVTM and ANQGSEA.

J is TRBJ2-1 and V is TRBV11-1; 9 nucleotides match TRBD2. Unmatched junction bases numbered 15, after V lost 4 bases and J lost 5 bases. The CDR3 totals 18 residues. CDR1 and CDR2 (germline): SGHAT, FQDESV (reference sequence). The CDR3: CASSSLSSGTVGDNEQFF. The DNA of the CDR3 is TGTGCCAGCAGCTCACTATCTAGCGGGACCGTCGGCGACAATGAGCAGTTCTTC.

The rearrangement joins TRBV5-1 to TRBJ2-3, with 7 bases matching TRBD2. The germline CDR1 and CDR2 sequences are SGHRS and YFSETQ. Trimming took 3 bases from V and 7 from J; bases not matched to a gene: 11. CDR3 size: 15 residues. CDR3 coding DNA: TGCGCCAGCAGCTCAAGAGGGCGGGAGATAAATACGCAGTATTTT. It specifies CASSSRGREINTQYF.

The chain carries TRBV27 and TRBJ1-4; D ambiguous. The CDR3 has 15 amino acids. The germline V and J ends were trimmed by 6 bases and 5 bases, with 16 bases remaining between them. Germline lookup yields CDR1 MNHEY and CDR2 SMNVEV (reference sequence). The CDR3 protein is CASSPWTQRNEKLFF. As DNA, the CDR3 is TGTGCCAGCAGCCCCTGGACTCAAAGGAATGAAAAACTGTTTTTT.

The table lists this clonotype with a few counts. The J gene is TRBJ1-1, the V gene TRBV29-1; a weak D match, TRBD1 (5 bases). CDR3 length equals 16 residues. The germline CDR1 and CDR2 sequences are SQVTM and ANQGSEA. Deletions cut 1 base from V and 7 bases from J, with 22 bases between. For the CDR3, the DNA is TGCAGCGTTGAAGTGGGGGATCTGGGACTAACGGGTGAAGCTTTCTTT. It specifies CSVEVGDLGLTGEAFF.

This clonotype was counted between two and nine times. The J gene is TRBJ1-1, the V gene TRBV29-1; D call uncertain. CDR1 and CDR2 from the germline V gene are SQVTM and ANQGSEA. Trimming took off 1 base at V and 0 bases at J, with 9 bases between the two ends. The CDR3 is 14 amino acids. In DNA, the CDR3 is TGCAGCGTTGAAGCTGCCGATTTGAACACTGAAGCTTTCTTT. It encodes CSVEAADLNTEAFF.

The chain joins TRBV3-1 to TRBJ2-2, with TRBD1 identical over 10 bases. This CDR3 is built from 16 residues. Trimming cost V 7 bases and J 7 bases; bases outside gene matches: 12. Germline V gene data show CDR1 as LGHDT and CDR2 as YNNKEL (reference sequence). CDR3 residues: CASTKQGQGTIGELFF. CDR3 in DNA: TGTGCCAGCACCAAGCAGGGACAGGGGACGATCGGGGAGCTGTTTTTT.

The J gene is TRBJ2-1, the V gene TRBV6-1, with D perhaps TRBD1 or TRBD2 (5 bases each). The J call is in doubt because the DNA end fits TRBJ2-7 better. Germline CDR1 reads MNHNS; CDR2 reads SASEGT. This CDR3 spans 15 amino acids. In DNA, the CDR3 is TGTGCCAGCAGTCCGGGACGGCGCTCCTACAATGAGCAGTACTTC. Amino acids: CASSPGRRSYNEQYF.

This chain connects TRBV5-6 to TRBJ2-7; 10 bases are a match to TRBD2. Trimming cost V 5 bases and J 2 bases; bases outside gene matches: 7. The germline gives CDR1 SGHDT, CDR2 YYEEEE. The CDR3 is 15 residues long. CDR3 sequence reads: CASRSLAGAPYEQYV. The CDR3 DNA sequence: TGTGCCAGCAGGAGTCTAGCGGGAGCACCCTACGAGCAGTACGTC.

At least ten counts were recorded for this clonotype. This CDR3 is CATSDSDRGQWNEQFF. The CDR3 nucleotides read TGTGCCACCAGTGATTCCGACAGGGGTCAGTGGAATGAGCAGTTCTTC. The chain couples TRBV24-1 to TRBJ2-1; 8 bases match TRBD1. Germline CDR1 and CDR2: KGHDR and SFDVKD. V lost 2 bases and J lost 7; bases outside the gene matches: 9. The CDR3 length is 16 residues.

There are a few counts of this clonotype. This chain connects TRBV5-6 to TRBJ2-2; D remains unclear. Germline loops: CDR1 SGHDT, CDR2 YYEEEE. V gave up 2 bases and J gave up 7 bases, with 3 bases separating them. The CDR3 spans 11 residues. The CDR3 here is CASSFYGELFF. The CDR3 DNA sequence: TGTGCCAGCAGCTTTTACGGGGAGCTGTTTTTT.

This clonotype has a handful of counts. The CDR3 coding sequence is TGCGCCAGCACCATTGACAGGGGGATTCGGGATGAGCAGTTCTTC. Residues: CASTIDRGIRDEQFF. V is TRBV5-1 and J is TRBJ2-1; 9 bases match TRBD1. Trimming at V came to 6 bases and at J to 8 bases, leaving 12 bases not matched to a gene. This CDR3 is built from 15 residues. Germline CDR1 reads SGHRS; CDR2 reads YFSETQ.

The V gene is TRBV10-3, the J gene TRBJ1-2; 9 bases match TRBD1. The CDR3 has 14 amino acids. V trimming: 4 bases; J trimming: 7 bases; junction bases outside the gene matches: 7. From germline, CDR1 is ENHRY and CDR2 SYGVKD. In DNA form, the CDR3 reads TGTGCCATCAGTGCGACGGGACAGGGCAGTGGCTACACCTTC. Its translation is CAISATGQGSGYTF.

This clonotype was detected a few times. The CDR3 region has the DNA TGTGCCAGCAGCTTGGGGAGGGGTCTCTCCTACAATGAGCAGTTCTTC. Its translation: CASSLGRGLSYNEQFF. The rearrangement uses TRBV5-6 and TRBJ2-1; possibly TRBD2 for D (6 bases). V lost 0 bases to trimming and J lost 0 bases, with 10 bases between them. Germline CDR1 and CDR2: SGHDT and YYEEEE. The CDR3 has 16 residues.

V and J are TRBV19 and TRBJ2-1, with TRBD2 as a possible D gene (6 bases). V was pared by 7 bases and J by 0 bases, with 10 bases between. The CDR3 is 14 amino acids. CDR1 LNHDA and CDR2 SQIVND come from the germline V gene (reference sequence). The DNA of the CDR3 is TGTGCCAGTAAGGACGGGAGCTCCTACAATGAGCAGTTCTTC. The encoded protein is CASKDGSSYNEQFF.

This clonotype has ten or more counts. The CDR3 region has the DNA TGTGCCAGCTCACCGCCGGGACAGGGGGTATTAGACAATGAGCAGTTCTTC. Translation: CASSPPGQGVLDNEQFF. This chain joins TRBV18 and TRBJ2-1, with TRBD1 matching over 11 bases. The germline gives CDR1 KGHSH, CDR2 LQKENI. V shed 3 bases, J shed 5 bases, and the junction held 9 bases outside the gene matches. CDR3 length: 17 amino acids.

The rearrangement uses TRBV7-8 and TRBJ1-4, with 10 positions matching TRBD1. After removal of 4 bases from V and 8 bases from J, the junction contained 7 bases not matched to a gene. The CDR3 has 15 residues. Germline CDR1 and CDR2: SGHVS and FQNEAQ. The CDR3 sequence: CASSSPGTGVEKLFF. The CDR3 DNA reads TGTGCCAGCAGCTCACCCGGGACAGGGGTGGAAAAACTGTTTTTT.

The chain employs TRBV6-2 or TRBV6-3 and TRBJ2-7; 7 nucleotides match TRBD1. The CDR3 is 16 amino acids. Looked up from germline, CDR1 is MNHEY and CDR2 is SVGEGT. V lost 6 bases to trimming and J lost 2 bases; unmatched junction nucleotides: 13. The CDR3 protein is CASRTHRQGTTYEQYF. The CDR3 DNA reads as TGTGCCAGCAGAACTCACCGACAGGGCACCACCTACGAGCAGTACTTC.

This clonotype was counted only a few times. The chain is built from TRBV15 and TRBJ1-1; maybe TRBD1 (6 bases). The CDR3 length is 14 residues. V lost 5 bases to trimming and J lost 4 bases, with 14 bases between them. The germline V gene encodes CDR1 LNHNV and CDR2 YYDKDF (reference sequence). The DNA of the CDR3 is TGTGCCACCAGCGCGTACAGGGTACCCACTGAAGCTTTCTTT. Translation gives CATSAYRVPTEAFF. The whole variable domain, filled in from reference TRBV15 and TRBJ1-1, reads DAMVIQNPRYQVTQFGKPVTLSCSQTLNHNVMYWYQQKSSQAPKLLFHYYDKDFNNEADTPDNFQSRRPNTSFCFLDIRSPGLGDTAMYLCATSAYRVPTEAFFGQGTRLTVV.

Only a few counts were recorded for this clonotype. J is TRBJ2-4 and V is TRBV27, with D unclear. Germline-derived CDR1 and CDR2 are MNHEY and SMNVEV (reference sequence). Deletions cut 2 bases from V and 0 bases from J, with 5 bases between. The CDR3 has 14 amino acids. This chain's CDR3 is CASSLLGAKNIQYF. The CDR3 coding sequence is TGTGCCAGCAGTTTACTGGGAGCCAAAAACATTCAGTACTTC.

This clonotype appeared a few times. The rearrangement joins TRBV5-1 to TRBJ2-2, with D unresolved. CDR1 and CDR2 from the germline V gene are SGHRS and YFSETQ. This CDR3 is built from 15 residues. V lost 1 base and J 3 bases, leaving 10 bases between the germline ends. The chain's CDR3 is CASSLSQVDTGELFF. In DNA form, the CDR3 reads TGCGCCAGCAGCTTGAGCCAGGTAGACACCGGGGAGCTGTTTTTT.

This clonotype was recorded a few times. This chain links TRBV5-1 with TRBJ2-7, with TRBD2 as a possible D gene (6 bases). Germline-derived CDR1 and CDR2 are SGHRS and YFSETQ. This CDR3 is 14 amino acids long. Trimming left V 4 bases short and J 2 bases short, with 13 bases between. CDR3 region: CASSPTGEPYEQYF. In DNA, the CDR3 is TGCGCCAGCAGCCCGACGGGGGAGCCCTACGAGCAGTACTTC.

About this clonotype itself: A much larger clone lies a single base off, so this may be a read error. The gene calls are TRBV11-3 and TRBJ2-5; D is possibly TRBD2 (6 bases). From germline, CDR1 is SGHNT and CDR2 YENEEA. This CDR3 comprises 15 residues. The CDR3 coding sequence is TGTGCCACCAGCATAGGGACTTCGTATCAAGAGACCCAGTACTTC. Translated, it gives CATSIGTSYQETQYF.

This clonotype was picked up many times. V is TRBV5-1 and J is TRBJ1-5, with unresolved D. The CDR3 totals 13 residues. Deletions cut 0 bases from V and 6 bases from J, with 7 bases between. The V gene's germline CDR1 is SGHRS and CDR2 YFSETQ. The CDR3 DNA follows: TGCGCCAGCAGCTTGGGGGATTTTCAGCCCCAGCATTTT. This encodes CASSLGDFQPQHF.

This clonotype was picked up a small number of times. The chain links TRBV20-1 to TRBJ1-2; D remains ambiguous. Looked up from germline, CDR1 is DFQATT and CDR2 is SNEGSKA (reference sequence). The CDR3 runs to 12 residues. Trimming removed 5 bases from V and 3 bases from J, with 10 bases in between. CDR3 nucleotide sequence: TGCAGTGCTCGTCAATCGGACTATGGCTACACCTTC. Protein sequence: CSARQSDYGYTF.

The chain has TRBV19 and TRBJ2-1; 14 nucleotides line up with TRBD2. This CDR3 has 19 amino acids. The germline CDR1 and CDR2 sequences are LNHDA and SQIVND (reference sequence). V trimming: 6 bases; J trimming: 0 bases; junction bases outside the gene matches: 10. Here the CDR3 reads CASRIRGLAGDSSYNEQFF. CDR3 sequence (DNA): TGTGCCAGTAGAATAAGGGGACTAGCGGGAGATAGCTCCTACAATGAGCAGTTCTTC. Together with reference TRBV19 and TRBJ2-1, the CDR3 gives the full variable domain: DGGITQSPKYLFRKEGQNVTLSCEQNLNHDAMYWYRQDPGQGLRLIYYSQIVNDFQKGDIAEGYSVSREKKESFPLTVTSAQKNPTAFYLCASRIRGLAGDSSYNEQFFGPGTRLTVL.

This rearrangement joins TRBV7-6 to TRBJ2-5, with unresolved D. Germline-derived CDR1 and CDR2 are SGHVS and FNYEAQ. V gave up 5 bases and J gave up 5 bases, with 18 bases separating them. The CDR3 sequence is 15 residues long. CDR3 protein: CASSPRTRQLETQYF. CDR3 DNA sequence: TGTGCCAGCAGCCCTCGAACCAGGCAGCTGGAGACCCAGTACTTC.

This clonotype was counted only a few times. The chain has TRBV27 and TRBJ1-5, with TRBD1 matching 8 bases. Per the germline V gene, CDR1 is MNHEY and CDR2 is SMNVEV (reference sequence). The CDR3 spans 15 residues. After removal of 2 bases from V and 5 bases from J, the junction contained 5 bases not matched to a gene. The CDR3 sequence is CASSLRQGIYQPQHF. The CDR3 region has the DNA TGTGCCAGCAGTTTAAGACAGGGGATTTATCAGCCCCAGCATTTT.

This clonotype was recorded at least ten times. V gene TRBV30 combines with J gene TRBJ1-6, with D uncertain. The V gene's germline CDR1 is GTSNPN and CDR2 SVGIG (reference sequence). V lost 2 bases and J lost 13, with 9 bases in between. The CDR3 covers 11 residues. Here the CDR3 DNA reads TGTGCCTGGAGTACCGGCCTCCCCCTCCACTTT. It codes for CAWSTGLPLHF. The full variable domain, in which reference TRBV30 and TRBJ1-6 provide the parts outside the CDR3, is SQTIHQWPATLVQPVGSPLSLECTVEGTSNPNLYWYRQAAGRGLQLLFYSVGIGQISSEVPQNLSASRPQDRQFILSSKKLLLSDSGFYLCAWSTGLPLHFGNGTRLTVT.

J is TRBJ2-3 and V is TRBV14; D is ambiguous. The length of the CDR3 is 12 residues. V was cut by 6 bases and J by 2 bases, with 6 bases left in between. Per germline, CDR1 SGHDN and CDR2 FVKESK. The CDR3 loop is CASSYTTDTQYF. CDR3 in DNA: TGTGCCAGCAGTTACACCACAGATACGCAGTATTTT.

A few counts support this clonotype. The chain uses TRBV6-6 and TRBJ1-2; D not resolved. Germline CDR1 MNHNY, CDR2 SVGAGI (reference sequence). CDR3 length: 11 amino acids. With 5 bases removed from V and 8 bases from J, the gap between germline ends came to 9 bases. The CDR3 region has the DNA TGTGCCAGCAGTCGGGAAGGCGGCTACACCTTC. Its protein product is CASSREGGYTF.